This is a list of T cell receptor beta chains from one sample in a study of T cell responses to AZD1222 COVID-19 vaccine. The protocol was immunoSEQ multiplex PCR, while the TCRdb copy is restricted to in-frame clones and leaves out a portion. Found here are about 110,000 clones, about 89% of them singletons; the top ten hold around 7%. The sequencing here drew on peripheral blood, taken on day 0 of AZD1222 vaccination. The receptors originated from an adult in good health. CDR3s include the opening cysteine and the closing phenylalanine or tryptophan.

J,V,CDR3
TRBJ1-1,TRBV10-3,CAISESSGSTEAFF
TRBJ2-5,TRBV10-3,CAISNQETQYF
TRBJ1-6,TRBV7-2,CASSLVGARLAPLHF
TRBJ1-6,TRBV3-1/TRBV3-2,CASSQEWEVNSPLHF
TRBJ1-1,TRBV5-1,CASSPQGQDTEAFF
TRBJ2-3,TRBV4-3,CASSQGLGQSTDTQYF
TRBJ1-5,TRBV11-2,CASSFGQRQPQHF
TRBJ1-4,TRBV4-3,CASSQLTGVYEKLFF
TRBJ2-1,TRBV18,CASSLTSGRYEQFF
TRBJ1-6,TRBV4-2,CASSQGTSTAYNSPLHF
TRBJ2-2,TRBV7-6,CASSPRWRGTTGELFF
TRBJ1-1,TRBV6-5,CASSLRGQDTEAFF
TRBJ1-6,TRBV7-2,CASSSGYNSPLHF
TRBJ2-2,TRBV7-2,CASSSPTSGRSDTGELFF
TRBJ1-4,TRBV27,CASRPEIWGNEKLFF
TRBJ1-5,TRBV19,CASSITLGGNQPQHF
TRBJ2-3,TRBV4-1,CASDRGRGSADTQYF
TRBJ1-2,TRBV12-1,CASTQTGGAIGYTF
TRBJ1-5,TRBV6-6,CASSYSSLGDQPQHF
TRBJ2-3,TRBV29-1,CSVERAGGGADTQYF
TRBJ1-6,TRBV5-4,CASSPGGRTGDSPLHF
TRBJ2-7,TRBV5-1,CASRQGLAYEQYF
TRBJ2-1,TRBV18,CASSPGTGGYNEQFF
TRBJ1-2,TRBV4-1,CASSQDLGRDYGYTF
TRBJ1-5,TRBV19,CASSDRGSYQPQHF
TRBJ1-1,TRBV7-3,CASSATGGGEAFF
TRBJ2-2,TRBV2,CGGGNTGELFF
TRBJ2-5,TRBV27,CASSPTAGTAWEKTQYF
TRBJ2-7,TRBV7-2,CASSSRQGLAGGPYEQYF
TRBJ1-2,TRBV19,CASTQTGLYYGYTF
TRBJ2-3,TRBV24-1,CATGDRFSTDTQYF
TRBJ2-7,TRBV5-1,CASSLVVGTGEQYF
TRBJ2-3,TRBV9,CASSAVGPDTQYF
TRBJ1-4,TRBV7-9,CASSLSSLFGEKLFF
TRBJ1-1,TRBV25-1,CASRDREHTEAFF
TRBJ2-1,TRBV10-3,CAISDGTSSDEQFF
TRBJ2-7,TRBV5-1,CASRPGQGNEQYF
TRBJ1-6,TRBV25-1,CASSELAYGTGSPLHF
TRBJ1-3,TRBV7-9,CASGTAVSGNTIYF
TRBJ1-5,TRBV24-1,CATSDGTGGNQPQHF
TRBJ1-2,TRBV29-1,CSIRREGARGYTF
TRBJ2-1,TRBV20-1,CSASSGGAYNEQFF
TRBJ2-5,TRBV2,CASSDSQVTYQETQYF
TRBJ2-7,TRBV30,CAWSVFMAEQYF
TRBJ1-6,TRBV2,CASVSDNSPLHF